This T cell receptor beta chain was obtained from a study of identical twins. TCRdb passed the 5' RACE reads through MiXCR, listing each CDR3 protein once. The table has roughly 280,000 distinct CDR3 sequences, over 8.5% seen once. This clonotype came up a few times. This CDR3 is 15 amino acids long. The germline V gene encodes CDR1 LGHNA and CDR2 YSLEER. The ends lost 4 bases at V and 2 bases at J; junction bases unmatched: 8. The same data also went into a second study, on yellow fever vaccine responses in identical twins.

The chain couples TRBV4-3 to TRBJ2-7, with 7 bases lining up with TRBD1. The TCR originated in a young woman in good health. Sequences were obtained from CD8+ T cells sorted from blood. CDR3 in amino acids: CASSPTRQGPYEQYF. CDR3 sequence (DNA): TGCGCCAGCAGCCCAACCCGACAGGGCCCCTACGAGCAGTACTTC.